The entry below describes one TCR beta chain. Its specificity is not known. This sample was taken from a study of cytomegalovirus exposure and HLA in healthy donors. Produced via immunoSEQ multiplex PCR; TCRdb's table is partial and in-frame only. The table includes around 130,000 clones, about 83% detected once. Regarding the study as a whole: Reported performance of the classifier showed diagnosis of cytomegalovirus status with high specificity and sensitivity.

The V gene's germline CDR1 is GTSNPN and CDR2 SVGIG (reference sequence). The CDR3 contains 16 residues. Trimming took 1 base from V and 6 from J; bases not matched to a gene: 9. This receptor was obtained from a woman in her twenties or thirties in good health and CMV-seronegative. The chain employs TRBV30 and TRBJ2-1; TRBD1 aligns across 10 bases. Sequenced sample: PBMCs. CDR3 sequence (DNA): TGTGCCTGGAGTGCTCCGTCCCGGGACAGGGGCAATGAGCAGTTCTTC. Amino acids: CAWSAPSRDRGNEQFF.